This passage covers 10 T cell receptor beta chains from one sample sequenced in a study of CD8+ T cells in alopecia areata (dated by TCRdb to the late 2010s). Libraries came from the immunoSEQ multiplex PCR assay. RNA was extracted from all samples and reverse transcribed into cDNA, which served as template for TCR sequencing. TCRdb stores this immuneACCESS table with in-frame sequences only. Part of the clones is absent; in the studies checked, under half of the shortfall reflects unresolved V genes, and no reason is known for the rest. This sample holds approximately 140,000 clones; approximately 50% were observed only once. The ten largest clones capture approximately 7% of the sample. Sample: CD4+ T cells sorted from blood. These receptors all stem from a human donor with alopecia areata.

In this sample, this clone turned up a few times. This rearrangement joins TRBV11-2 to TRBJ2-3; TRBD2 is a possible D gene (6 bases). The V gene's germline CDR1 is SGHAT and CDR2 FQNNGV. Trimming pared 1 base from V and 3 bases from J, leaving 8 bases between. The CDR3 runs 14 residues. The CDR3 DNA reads TGTGCCAGCAGCTTAGCGGGAGAGACAGATACGCAGTATTTT. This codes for CASSLAGETDTQYF.

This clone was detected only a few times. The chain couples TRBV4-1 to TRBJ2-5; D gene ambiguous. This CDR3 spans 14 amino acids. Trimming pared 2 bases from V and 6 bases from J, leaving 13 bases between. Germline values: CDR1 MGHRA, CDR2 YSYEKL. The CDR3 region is CASSQYPGGQTQYF. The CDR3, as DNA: TGCGCCAGCAGCCAATATCCTGGTGGGCAGACCCAGTACTTC.

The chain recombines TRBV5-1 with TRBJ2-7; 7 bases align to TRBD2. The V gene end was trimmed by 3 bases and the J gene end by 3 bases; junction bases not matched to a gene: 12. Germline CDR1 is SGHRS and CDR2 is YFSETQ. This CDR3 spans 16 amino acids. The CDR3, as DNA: TGCGCCAGCAGCTACTCCTCTCGCGGGAGTTTCTACGAGCAGTACTTC. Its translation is CASSYSSRGSFYEQYF.

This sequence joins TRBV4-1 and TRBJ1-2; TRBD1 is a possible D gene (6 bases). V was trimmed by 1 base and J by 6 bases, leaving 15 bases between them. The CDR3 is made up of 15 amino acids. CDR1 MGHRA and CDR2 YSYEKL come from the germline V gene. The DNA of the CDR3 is TGCGCCAGCAGCCAAGTTGGGACAAACAGCCATGGCTACACCTTC. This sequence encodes CASSQVGTNSHGYTF.

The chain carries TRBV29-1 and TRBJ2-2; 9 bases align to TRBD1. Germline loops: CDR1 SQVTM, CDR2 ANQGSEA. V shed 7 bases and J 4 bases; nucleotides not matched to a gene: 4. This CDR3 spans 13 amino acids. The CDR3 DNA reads TGCAGCGCTCGGACAGGGGCCACCGGGGAGCTGTTTTTT. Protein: CSARTGATGELFF.

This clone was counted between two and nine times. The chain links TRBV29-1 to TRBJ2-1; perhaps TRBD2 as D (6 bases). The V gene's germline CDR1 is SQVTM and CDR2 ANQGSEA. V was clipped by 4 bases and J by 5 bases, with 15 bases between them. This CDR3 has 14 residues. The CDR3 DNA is TGCAGCGTTGTCAGCCGCCTAGCGAACAATGAGCAGTTCTTC. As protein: CSVVSRLANNEQFF.

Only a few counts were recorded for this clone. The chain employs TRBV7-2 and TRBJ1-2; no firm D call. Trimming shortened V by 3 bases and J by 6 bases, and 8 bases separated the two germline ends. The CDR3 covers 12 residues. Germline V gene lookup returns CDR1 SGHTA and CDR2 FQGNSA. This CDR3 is CASSFVRDGYTF. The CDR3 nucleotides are TGTGCCAGCAGCTTTGTTAGGGATGGCTACACCTTC.

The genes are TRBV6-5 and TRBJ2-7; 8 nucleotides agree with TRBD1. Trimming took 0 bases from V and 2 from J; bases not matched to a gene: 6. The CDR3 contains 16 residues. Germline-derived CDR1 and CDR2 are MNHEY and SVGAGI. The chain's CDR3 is CASSYSFSGGPYEQYF. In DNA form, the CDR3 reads TGTGCCAGCAGTTACTCGTTCTCAGGGGGCCCCTACGAGCAGTACTTC.

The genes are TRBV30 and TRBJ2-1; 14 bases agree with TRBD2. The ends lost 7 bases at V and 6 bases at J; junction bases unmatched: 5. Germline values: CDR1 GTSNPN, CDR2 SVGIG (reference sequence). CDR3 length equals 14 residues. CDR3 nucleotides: TGTGCCTCTACGGGGACTAGCGGGAGCAATGAGCAGTTCTTC. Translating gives CASTGTSGSNEQFF.

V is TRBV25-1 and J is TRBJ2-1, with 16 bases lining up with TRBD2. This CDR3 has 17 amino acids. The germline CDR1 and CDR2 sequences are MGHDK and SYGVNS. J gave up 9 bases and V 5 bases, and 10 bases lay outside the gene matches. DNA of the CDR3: TGTGCCAGCAGTAGGGGACTAGCGGGAGGGCCGCTGGGTGAGCAGTTCTTC. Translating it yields CASSRGLAGGPLGEQFF.